The T cell receptor (beta chain) described here comes from a study of patients and donors after allogeneic stem cell transplantation (TCRdb year 2020). The library was produced with RT-PCR. Sequencing took place on a NextSeq 550. TCRdb took the public reads, trimmed them with fastp at Q25, ran MiXCR for clone calling and kept in-frame beta chains. When rows share a CDR3 protein, they turn into one entry using the most common DNA and genes. A total of 20,000 or so distinct CDR3 sequences appear in this sample, less than 5% of them only once. The ten biggest clones cover around 40% of the sample. This clonotype showed up many times. Its antigen remains unidentified. No base qualities exist here, and no much larger clone lies one base off it. According to the germline V gene, CDR1 reads SGHRS and CDR2 reads YFSETQ. V trim: 7 bases; J trim: 4 bases; unmatched bases: 2. Measured from the cysteine to the phenylalanine, the CDR3 is 13 residues long. Kept here is only the CDR3 DNA, which spans 39 bases and is read in frame from base 1.

Sequencing was done on a sample of blood, either unsorted or a sorted T cell fraction (not recorded which). This clonotype was obtained from a human donor who was either an allogeneic HSCT recipient or a stem cell or donor lymphocyte infusion donor (not recorded which). It is not recorded whose cells these are; they may come from a transplant donor. This sequence uses TRBV5-1 and TRBJ2-2, with 9 middle bases fitting TRBD1. Here is the DNA: TGCGCCAGCGGGACAGGGATCACCGGGGAGCTGTTTTTT. Translated, this is CASGTGITGELFF.